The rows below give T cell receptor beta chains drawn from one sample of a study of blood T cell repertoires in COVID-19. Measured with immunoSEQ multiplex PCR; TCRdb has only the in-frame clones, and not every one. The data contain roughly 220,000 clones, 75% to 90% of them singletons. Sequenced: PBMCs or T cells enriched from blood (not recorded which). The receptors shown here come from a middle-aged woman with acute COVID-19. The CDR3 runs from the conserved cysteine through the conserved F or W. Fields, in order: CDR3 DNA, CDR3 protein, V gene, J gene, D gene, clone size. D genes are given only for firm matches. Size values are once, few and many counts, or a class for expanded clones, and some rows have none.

cdr3_nt: TGTGCCAGCAGTGAAAGGTGGGACTCCCCGCGGGAGACCCAGTACTTC
cdr3_aa: CASSERWDSPRETQYF
v_call: TRBV2
j_call: TRBJ2-5
d_call: NA
clone_size: once

cdr3_nt: TGTGCCACCAGCAGAGGCGGAGGGAACACTGAAGCTTTCTTT
cdr3_aa: CATSRGGGNTEAFF
v_call: TRBV15
j_call: TRBJ1-1
d_call: NA
clone_size: NA

cdr3_nt: TGCGCCAGCAGCTCTGACAGGGACGGAAACACCATATATTTT
cdr3_aa: CASSSDRDGNTIYF
v_call: TRBV5-1
j_call: TRBJ1-3
d_call: TRBD1
clone_size: NA

cdr3_nt: TGTGCCAGCAGCTTACTAGCAGGGGCATACGAGCAGTACTTC
cdr3_aa: CASSLLAGAYEQYF
v_call: TRBV7-9
j_call: TRBJ2-7
d_call: NA
clone_size: NA

cdr3_nt: TGTGCCAGCAGCCCCCTGACAGTTTTGGAAAGCATTAGGGAAAAACTGTTTTTT
cdr3_aa: CASSPLTVLESIREKLFF
v_call: TRBV7-9
j_call: TRBJ1-4
d_call: NA
clone_size: NA

cdr3_nt: TGTGCCACCCGCCCCAAGGGAGGGGATGAGCAGTTCTTC
cdr3_aa: CATRPKGGDEQFF
v_call: TRBV24-1
j_call: TRBJ2-1
d_call: TRBD2
clone_size: NA

cdr3_nt: TGCGCCAGCAGCCAAGAACAGGATGTGTATCAGCCCCAGCATTTT
cdr3_aa: CASSQEQDVYQPQHF
v_call: TRBV4-1
j_call: TRBJ1-5
d_call: NA
clone_size: NA

cdr3_nt: TGTGCCAGCAGCCACCCCCGTGGTCCCGGGAGGGATACGCAGTATTTT
cdr3_aa: CASSHPRGPGRDTQYF
v_call: TRBV11-2
j_call: TRBJ2-3
d_call: TRBD2
clone_size: once

cdr3_nt: TGTGCCAGTACCGCTGGTCGGGGGGCAGGGGGAAACACCATATATTTT
cdr3_aa: CASTAGRGAGGNTIYF
v_call: TRBV19
j_call: TRBJ1-3
d_call: NA
clone_size: few

cdr3_nt: TGTGCCAGCAGCCCCTACACCGCGACACTTGGAAACACCATATATTTT
cdr3_aa: CASSPYTATLGNTIYF
v_call: TRBV3-1/TRBV3-2
j_call: TRBJ1-3
d_call: NA
clone_size: NA

cdr3_nt: TGTGCCAGCAGTCCGGAAGGGGCCTATGGCTACACCTTC
cdr3_aa: CASSPEGAYGYTF
v_call: TRBV25-1
j_call: TRBJ1-2
d_call: NA
clone_size: NA

cdr3_nt: TGTGCCAGTAGCCTTTTGGTATATAGGGCTAGCGGGGGGAGTTTAGGCACCGGGGAGCTGTTTTTT
cdr3_aa: CASSLLVYRASGGSLGTGELFF
v_call: TRBV19
j_call: TRBJ2-2
d_call: TRBD2
clone_size: NA

cdr3_nt: TGTGCCAGCAAGACAGGATTGATAACCGGGGAGCTGTTTTTT
cdr3_aa: CASKTGLITGELFF
v_call: TRBV9
j_call: TRBJ2-2
d_call: NA
clone_size: NA

cdr3_nt: TGTGCCAGCAAGAGGCAGGGGGTTATTAATGAAAAACTGTTTTTT
cdr3_aa: CASKRQGVINEKLFF
v_call: TRBV27
j_call: TRBJ1-4
d_call: TRBD1
clone_size: NA

cdr3_nt: TGTGCCAGCAGCTTAGCCGGACAACAAAACTATGGCTACACCTTC
cdr3_aa: CASSLAGQQNYGYTF
v_call: TRBV7-9
j_call: TRBJ1-2
d_call: NA
clone_size: NA

cdr3_nt: TGTGCCAGTAGCGAGTCCGGGACAGCGTACCGCGCTTATGGCTACACCTTC
cdr3_aa: CASSESGTAYRAYGYTF
v_call: TRBV19
j_call: TRBJ1-2
d_call: TRBD1
clone_size: few

cdr3_nt: TGTGCCAGCACCCTTAGTGCAGGAGGTTCCTACAATGAGCAGTTCTTC
cdr3_aa: CASTLSAGGSYNEQFF
v_call: TRBV7-6
j_call: TRBJ2-1
d_call: NA
clone_size: NA

cdr3_nt: TGCGCCAGCAACCAAGGGACAGTCTCCTACGAGCAGTACTTC
cdr3_aa: CASNQGTVSYEQYF
v_call: TRBV5-1
j_call: TRBJ2-7
d_call: TRBD1
clone_size: NA

cdr3_nt: TGCGCCAGCAGCCCGAGCAGGGGGCGGGACACTGAAGCTTTCTTT
cdr3_aa: CASSPSRGRDTEAFF
v_call: TRBV5-1
j_call: TRBJ1-1
d_call: TRBD1
clone_size: NA

cdr3_nt: TGTGCCAGCACCTTGGGGGAGGGTTGGACAGATACGCAGTATTTT
cdr3_aa: CASTLGEGWTDTQYF
v_call: TRBV7-2
j_call: TRBJ2-3
d_call: TRBD2
clone_size: once

cdr3_nt: TGTGCCAGCTCATTGGGACTAAATCAGCCCCAGCATTTT
cdr3_aa: CASSLGLNQPQHF
v_call: TRBV18
j_call: TRBJ1-5
d_call: NA
clone_size: NA

cdr3_nt: TGTGCCAGCAGCTTAGCGCGGGGTAATCCGAACACTGAAGCTTTCTTT
cdr3_aa: CASSLARGNPNTEAFF
v_call: TRBV7-8
j_call: TRBJ1-1
d_call: NA
clone_size: NA